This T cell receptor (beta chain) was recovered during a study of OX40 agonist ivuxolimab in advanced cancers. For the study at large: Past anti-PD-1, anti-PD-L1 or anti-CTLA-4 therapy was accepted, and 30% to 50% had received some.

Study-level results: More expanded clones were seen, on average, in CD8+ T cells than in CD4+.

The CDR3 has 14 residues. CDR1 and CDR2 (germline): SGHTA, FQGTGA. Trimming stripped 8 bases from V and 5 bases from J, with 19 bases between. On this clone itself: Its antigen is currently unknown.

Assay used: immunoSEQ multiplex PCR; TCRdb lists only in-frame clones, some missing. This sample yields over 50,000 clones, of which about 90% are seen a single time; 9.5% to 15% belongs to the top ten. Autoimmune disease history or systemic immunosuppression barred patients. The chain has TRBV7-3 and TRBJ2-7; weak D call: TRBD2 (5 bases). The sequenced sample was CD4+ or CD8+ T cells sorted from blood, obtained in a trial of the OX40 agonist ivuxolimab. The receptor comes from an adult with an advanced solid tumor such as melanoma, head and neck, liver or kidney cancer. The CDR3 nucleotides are TGTGCCAGCTCCGAGGGCGACTCCTACCACGAGCAGTACTTC. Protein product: CASSEGDSYHEQYF.